This T cell receptor beta chain derives from a study of CD4+ T cells in melanoma. General study findings and limits: Neoantigen-specific CD4+ T cells in melanoma reportedly had diverse differentiation states. CD8+ T cell, macrophage and B cell function reportedly correlated with neoantigen-specific CD4+ T cells.

Turning to this clone: Its antigen is still unknown.

Here immunoSEQ multiplex PCR was the method, and the copy in TCRdb shows in-frame clones only, minus some. This sample has about 14,000 clones; around 68% occur once, and the top ten carry about 18%. The CDR3 extends over 15 amino acids. CDR1 is SGHRS and CDR2 is YFSETQ in the germline V gene. V gave up 1 base and J gave up 2 bases, with 9 bases separating them. The sample comprised cells from a culture (not recorded whether cultured in vitro). This TCR was recovered from a human donor with melanoma. The chain employs TRBV5-1 and TRBJ2-2; D remains ambiguous. CDR3 protein: CASSLSTANTGELFF. The CDR3 DNA follows: TGCGCCAGCAGCTTGTCTACAGCAAACACCGGGGAGCTGTTTTTT.